This T cell receptor (beta chain) was identified during a study of cytomegalovirus exposure and HLA in healthy donors. The study's findings and limits: Later analysis found that TCR beta chains associated with HLA were more clonally expanded than other, equally common chains.

PCR amplification relied on 60 Vbeta primers (plus 13 Jbeta primers). Authors' methods: In a later analysis, some 10 million of approximately 81 million unique beta chains occurred in at least two donors. TCRdb keeps only in-frame clones here, not all; method: immunoSEQ multiplex PCR. Clone size and the V and J calls come from that table; the DNA yielded D and trimming. The table lists roughly 43,000 clones, around two thirds of them singletons, with roughly 8.7% in the top ten. Turning to this clone: Its antigen is unknown.

Missing from this donor's record is the CMV serostatus. The CDR3 runs 16 residues. Losses at the gene ends were 2 bases for V and 5 bases for J; bases not matched to a gene: 12. Germline values: CDR1 MNHNS, CDR2 SASEGT. This TCR came from a human donor in good health. The chain carries TRBV6-1 and TRBJ2-7; 7 nucleotides line up with TRBD1. The sample taken for sequencing was PBMCs. CDR3 loop: CASSEFVTGSYHEQYF. DNA of the CDR3: TGTGCCAGCAGTGAATTTGTGACAGGGAGTTACCACGAGCAGTACTTC.